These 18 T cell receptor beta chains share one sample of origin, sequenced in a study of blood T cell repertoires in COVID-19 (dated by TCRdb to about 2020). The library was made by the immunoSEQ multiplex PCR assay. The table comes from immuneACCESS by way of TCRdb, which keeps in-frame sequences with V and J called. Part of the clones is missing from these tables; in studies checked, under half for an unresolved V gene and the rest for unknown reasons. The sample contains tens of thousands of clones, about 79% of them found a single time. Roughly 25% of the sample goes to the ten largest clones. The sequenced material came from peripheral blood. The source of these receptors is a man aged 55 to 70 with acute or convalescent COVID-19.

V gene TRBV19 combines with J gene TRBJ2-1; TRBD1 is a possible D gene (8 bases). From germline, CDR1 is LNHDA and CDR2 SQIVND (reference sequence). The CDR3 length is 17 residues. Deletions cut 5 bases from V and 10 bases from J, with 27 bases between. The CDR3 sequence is CASSAYQGASGGGEQFF. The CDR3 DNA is TGTGCCAGTAGTGCCTACCAGGGGGCATCCGGGGGAGGGGAGCAGTTCTTC.

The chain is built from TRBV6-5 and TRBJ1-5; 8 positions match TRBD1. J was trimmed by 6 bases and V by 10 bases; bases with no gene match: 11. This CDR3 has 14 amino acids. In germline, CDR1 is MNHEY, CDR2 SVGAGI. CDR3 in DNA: TGTGCCACTAATGGACAGGGAACTTTTCAGCCCCAGCATTTT. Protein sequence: CATNGQGTFQPQHF.

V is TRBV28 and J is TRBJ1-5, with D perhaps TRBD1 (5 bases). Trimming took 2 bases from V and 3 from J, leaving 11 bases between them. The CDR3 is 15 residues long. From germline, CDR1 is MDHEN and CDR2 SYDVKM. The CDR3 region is CASSLAGPYNQPQHF. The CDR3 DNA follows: TGTGCCAGCAGTTTAGCAGGGCCTTACAATCAGCCCCAGCATTTT.

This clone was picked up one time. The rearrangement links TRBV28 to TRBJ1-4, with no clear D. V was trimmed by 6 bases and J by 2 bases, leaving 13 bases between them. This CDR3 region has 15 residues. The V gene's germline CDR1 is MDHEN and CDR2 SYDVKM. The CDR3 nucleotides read TGTGCCAGCAGCCTAATGGGAGGGACTAATGAAAAACTGTTTTTT. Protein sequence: CASSLMGGTNEKLFF.

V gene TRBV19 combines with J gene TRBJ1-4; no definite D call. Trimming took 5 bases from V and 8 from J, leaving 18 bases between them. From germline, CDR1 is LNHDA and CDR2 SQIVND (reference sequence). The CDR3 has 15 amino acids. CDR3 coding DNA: TGTGCCAGTAGTCCCGAGACAAAGTCTGGAGAAAAACTGTTTTTT. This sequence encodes CASSPETKSGEKLFF.

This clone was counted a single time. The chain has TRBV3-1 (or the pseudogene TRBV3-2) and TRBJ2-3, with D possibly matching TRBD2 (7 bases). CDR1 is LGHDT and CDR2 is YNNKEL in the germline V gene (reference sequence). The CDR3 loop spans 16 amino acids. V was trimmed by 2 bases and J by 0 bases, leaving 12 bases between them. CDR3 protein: CASSQLRGASTDTQYF. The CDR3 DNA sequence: TGTGCCAGCAGCCAACTCCGGGGGGCTAGCACAGATACGCAGTATTTT.

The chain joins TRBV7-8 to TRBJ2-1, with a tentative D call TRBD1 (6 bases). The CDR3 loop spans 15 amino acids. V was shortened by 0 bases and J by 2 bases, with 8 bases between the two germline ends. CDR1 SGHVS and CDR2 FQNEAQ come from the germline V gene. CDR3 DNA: TGTGCCAGCAGCTTAGCCACAGGGACCTACAATGAGCAGTTCTTC. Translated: CASSLATGTYNEQFF.

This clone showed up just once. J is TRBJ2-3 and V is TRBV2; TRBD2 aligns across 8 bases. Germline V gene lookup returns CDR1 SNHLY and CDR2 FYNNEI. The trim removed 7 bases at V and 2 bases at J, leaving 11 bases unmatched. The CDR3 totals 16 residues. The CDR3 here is CASIKRGIRATDTQYF. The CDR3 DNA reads TGTGCCAGCATAAAGCGGGGGATCAGGGCCACAGATACGCAGTATTTT.

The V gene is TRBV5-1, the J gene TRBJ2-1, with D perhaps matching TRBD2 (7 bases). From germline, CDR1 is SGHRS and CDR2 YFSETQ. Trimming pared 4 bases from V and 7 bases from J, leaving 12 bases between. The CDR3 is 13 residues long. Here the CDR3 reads CASSRRGANEQFF. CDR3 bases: TGCGCCAGCAGCCGTCGGGGGGCTAATGAGCAGTTCTTC.

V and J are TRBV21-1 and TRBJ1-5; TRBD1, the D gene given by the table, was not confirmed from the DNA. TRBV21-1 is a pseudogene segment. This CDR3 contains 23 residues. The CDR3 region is CASSKACLEEGQAKSYSNQPQHF. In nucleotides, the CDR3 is TGTGCCAGCAGCAAAGCGTGTCTCGAGGAGGGACAGGCTAAATCATATAGCAATCAGCCCCAGCATTTT.

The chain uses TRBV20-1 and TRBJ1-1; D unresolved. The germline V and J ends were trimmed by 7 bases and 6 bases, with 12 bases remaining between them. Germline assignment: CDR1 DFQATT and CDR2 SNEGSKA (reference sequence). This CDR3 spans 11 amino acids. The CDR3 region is CSETGNPEAFF. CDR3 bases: TGCAGTGAGACGGGGAATCCTGAAGCTTTCTTT.

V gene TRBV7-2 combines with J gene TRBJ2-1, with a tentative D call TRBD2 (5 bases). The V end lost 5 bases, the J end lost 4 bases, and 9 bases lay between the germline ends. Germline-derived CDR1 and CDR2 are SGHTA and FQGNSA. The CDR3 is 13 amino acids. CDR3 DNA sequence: TGTGCCAGCAGCCCGCGGAGGTACAATGAGCAGTTCTTC. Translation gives CASSPRRYNEQFF. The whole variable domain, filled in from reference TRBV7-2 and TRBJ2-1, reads GAGVSQSPSNKVTEKGKDVELRCDPISGHTALYWYRQSLGQGLEFLIYFQGNSAPDKSGLPSDRFSAERTGGSVSTLTIQRTQQEDSAVYLCASSPRRYNEQFFGPGTRLTVL.

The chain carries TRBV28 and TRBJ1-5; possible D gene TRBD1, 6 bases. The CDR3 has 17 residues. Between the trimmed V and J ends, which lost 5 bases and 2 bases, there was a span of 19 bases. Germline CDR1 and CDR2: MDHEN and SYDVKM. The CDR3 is CASSPYFWGQGNQPQHF. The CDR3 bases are TGTGCCAGCAGTCCTTATTTTTGGGGGCAAGGCAATCAGCCCCAGCATTTT.

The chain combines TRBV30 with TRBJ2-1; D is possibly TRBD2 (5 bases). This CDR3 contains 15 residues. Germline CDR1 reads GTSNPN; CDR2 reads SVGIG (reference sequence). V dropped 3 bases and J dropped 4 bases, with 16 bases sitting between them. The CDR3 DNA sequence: TGTGCCTGGAGCCCTAGGACTGCGAGATACAATGAGCAGTTCTTC. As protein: CAWSPRTARYNEQFF.

As DNA, the CDR3 is TGTGCCAGCAGCAAAGCGGGGCGATCCCCTTATGGCTACACCTTC. Translating gives CASSKAGRSPYGYTF. The rearrangement joins TRBV21-1 to TRBJ1-2; the D segment call TRBD1 is taken from the table without a DNA check. TRBV21-1 is assigned pseudogene status. The CDR3 runs to 15 residues.

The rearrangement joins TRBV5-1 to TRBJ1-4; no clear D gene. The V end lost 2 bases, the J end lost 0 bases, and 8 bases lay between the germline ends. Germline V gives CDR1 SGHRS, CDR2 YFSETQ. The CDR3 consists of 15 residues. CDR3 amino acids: CASSFNTATNEKLFF. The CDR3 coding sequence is TGCGCCAGCAGCTTTAACACAGCAACTAATGAAAAACTGTTTTTT.

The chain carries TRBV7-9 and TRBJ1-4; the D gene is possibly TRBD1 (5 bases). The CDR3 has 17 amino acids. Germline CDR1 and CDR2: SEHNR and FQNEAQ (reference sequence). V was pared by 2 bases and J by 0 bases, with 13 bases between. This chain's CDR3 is CASSLSQGASTNEKLFF. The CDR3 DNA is TGTGCCAGCAGCTTATCCCAAGGGGCGTCAACTAATGAAAAACTGTTTTTT.

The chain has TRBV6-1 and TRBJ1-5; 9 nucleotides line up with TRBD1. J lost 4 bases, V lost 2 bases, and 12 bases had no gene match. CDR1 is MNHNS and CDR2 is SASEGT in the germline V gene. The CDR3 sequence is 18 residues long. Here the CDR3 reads CASSEHYRDRVVNQPQHF. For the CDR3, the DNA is TGTGCCAGCAGTGAACACTACCGGGACAGGGTTGTTAATCAGCCCCAGCATTTT.